The clone carrying this T cell receptor (beta chain) was found a few times. The sample belongs to a study of spatial heterogeneity in lung cancer. MiXCR, run by TCRdb on the 5' RACE reads, gives a single entry per CDR3 protein. The sample includes under 15,000 distinct CDR3 sequences, 13% to 15% seen only once; the top ten take approximately 37%. The time point was: sample taken at primary tumor resection. Material for sequencing was whole RNA from tumor, nontumor lung or frozen PBMC, left unsorted. The CDR3 contains 12 residues. V lost 6 bases and J 2 bases, leaving 6 bases between the germline ends.

The chain couples TRBV12-3 or TRBV12-4 to TRBJ2-3; D might be TRBD1 or TRBD2, each matching 5 bases. The sequence derives from a male donor with early-stage non-small cell lung cancer. Here the sequenced sample was PBMCs, taken at surgery. The CDR3 loop is CASRGVTDTQYF. In nucleotides, the CDR3 is TGTGCCAGCAGGGGGGTCACAGATACGCAGTATTTT.